This TCR beta chain was documented in a study of identical twins. Each CDR3 protein gets one entry after TCRdb re-called the 5' RACE reads with MiXCR. The profile shows roughly 770,000 distinct CDR3 sequences, around a sixth of them singletons. Per the germline V gene, CDR1 is DFQATT and CDR2 is SNEGSKA (reference sequence). The junction had 11 bases not matched to a gene; V was cut back by 6 bases and J by 4 bases. The CDR3 is made up of 14 amino acids. Study-level points and caveats: Analyses of zero insertions could, in part, be confounded by invariant MAIT and iNKT cells.

On this clonotype: The antigen is unknown.

This same sample was also taken into another study, of T cells expressing NK-cell markers. In that study: Similarly, these clonotypes led the CD3+CD56-NKG2C+ fraction as well in several donors.

The rearrangement links TRBV20-1 to TRBJ2-5; 7 bases map to TRBD2. Specimen: PBMCs. This clonotype was sampled from a woman aged 18-35 years in good health. The CDR3 loop reads CSAQVSGGIETQYF. CDR3 nucleotides: TGCAGTGCCCAAGTCTCCGGGGGGATAGAGACCCAGTACTTC.